This TCR beta chain was captured by sequencing in a study of blood T cells in healthy people across ages. As for the study in general: About one barcoded TCR beta cDNA was captured per two T cells. Points from the study as a whole: With age, beta diversity per million T cells declined roughly linearly, significantly by about 37.

Donors each provided 8 to 10 milliliters of peripheral blood. Germline V lookup: CDR1 SGHTA, CDR2 FQGNSA. V lost 5 bases, J lost 6 bases, and 12 bases lay in between. The CDR3 spans 13 residues. A note on this clonotype: Its matching antigen is unknown.

Primers used in a second PCR of roughly 6 to 12 cycles were a sample-barcoded 5' primer and a J-beta primer mix. The template-switch adaptor, which had 12 random nucleotides, put a tag on each cDNA molecule. A single record per CDR3 protein comes from TCRdb applying MiXCR to the 5' RACE reads. Here the sample spans roughly 800,000 distinct CDR3 sequences, about 62% being singletons. This sequence originates from a man aged 25-45 years in good health. Source material: blood. The genes are TRBV7-2 and TRBJ2-3; perhaps TRBD2 as D (6 bases). CDR3 protein: CASSARLGDTQYF. CDR3 sequence (DNA): TGTGCCAGCAGCGCTCGACTAGGGGATACGCAGTATTTT.